The T cell receptor beta chain under discussion was sequenced for a study of immune evolution from preneoplasia to lung adenocarcinoma. The overall study: HLA loss of heterozygosity: about 7% AIS, approximately 15% MIA, over 25% ADC, none AAH.

Germline V gene lookup returns CDR1 SGHRS and CDR2 YFSETQ. The CDR3 totals 14 residues. Trimming removed 5 bases from V and 4 bases from J; junction bases left unmatched: 8. Resections took place in Japan or China from the mid-2010s to the late 2010s. The assay was immunoSEQ multiplex PCR, and TCRdb's table has in-frame clones only and misses some. The sample has roughly 2,200 clones; under 85% are singletons. Whole-study findings and limits: Later-stage lesions appeared to have more T cells, more diversity, less clonality.

About this clone: Antigen specificity is unknown.

This sequence originates from a person aged 55-79 years with lung adenocarcinoma. V gene TRBV5-1 combines with J gene TRBJ2-7; 8 positions agree with TRBD1. The sequenced sample consisted of FFPE minimally invasive lung adenocarcinoma tissue. The DNA of the CDR3 is TGCGCCAGCAGTCGGGCAGGGGGCAGTTACGAGCAGTACTTC. As protein: CASSRAGGSYEQYF.